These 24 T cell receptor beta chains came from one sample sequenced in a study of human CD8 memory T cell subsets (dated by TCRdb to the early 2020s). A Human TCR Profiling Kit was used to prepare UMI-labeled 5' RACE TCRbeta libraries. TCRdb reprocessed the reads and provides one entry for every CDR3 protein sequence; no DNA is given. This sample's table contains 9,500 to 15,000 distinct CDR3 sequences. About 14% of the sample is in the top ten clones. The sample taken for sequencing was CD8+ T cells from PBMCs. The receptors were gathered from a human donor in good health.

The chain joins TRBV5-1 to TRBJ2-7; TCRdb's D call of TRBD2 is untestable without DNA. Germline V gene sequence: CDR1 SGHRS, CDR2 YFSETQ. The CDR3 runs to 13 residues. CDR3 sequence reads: CASSSERAYEQYF.

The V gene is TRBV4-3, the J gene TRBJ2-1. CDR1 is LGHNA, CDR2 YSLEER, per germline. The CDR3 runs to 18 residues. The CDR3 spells CASSQDLGTHSSYNEQFF.

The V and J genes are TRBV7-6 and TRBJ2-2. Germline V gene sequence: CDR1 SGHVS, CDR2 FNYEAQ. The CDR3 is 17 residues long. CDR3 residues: CASSPPGFGENTGELFF.

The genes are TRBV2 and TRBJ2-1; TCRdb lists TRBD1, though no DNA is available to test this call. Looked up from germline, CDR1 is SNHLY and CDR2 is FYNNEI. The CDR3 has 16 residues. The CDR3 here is CASSEYRDIAYNEQFF.

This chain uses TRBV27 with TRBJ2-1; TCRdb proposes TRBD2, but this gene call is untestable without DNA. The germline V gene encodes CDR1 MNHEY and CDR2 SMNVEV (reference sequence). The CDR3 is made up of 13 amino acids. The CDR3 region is CASTSGASGVWFF.

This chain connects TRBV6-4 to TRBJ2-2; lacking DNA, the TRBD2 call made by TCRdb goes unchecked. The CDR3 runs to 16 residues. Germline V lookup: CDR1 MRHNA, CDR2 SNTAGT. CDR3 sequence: CASSDEERGNTGELFF.

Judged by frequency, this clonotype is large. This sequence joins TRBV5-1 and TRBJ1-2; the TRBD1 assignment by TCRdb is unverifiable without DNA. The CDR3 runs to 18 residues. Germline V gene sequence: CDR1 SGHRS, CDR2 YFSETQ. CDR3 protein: CASSLGPSFGTVEYGYTF. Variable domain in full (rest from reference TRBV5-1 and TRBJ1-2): KAGVTQTPRYLIKTRGQQVTLSCSPISGHRSVSWYQQTPGQGLQFLFEYFSETQRNKGNFPGRFSGRQFSNSRSEMNVSTLELGDSALYLCASSLGPSFGTVEYGYTFGSGTRLTVV.

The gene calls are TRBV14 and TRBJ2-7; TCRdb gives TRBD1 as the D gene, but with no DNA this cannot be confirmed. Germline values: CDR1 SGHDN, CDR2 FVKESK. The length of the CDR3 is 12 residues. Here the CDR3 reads CASSQWQGEQYF.

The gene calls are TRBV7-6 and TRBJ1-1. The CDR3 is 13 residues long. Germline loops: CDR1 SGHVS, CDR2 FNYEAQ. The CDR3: CASSGGEHTEAFF.

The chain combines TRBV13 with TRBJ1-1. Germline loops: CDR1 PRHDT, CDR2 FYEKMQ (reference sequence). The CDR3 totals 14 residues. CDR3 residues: CASSLAGGNTEAFF.

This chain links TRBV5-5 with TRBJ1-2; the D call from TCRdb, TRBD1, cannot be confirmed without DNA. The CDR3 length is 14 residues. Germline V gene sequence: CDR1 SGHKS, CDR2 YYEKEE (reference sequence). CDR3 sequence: CASSLVGTGDGYTF.

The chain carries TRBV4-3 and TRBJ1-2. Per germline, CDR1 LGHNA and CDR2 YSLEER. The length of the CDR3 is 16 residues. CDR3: CASSQDRFGGGYGYTF.

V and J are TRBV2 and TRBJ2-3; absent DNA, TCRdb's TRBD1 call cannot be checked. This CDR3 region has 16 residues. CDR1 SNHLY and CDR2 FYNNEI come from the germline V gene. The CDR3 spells CASSGAWTGEADTQYF.

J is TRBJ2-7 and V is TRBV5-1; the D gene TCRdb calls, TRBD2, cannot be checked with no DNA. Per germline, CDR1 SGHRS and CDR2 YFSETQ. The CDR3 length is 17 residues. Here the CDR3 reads CASSASLAGGHLDEQYF.

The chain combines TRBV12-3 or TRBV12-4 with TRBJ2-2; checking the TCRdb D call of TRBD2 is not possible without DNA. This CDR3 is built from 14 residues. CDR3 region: CASSLAAATGELFF.

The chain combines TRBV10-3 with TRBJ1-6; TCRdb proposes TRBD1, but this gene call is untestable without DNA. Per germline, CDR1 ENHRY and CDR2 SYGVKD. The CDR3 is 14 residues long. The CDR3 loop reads CAIREGGPNSPLHF.

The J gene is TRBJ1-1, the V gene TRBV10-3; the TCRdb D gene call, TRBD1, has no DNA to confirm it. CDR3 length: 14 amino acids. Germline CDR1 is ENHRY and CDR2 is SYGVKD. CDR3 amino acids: CAISTGQENTEAFF.

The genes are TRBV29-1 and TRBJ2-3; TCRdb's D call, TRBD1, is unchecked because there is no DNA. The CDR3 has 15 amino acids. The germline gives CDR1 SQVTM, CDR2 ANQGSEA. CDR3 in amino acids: CSAEGGQGIADTQYF.

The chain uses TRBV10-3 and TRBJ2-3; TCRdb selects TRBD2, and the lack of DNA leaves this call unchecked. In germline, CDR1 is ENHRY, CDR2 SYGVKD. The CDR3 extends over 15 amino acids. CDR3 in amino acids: CAIRGTSGDTDTQYF.

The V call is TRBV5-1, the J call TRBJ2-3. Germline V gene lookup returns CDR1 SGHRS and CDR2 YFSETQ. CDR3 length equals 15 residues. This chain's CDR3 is CASSSDQKGTDTQYF.

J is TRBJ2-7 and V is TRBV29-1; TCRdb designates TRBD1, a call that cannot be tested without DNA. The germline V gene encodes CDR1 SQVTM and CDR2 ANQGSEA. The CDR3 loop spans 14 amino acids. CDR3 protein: CSVEWAKSPYEQYF.

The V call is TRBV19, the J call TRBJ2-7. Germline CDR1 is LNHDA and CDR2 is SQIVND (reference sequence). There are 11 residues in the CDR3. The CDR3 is CASRGAHEQYF.

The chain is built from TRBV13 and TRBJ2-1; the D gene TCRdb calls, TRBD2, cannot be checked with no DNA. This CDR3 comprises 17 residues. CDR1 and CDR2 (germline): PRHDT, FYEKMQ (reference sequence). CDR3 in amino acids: CASSFTPSGGPSNEQFF.

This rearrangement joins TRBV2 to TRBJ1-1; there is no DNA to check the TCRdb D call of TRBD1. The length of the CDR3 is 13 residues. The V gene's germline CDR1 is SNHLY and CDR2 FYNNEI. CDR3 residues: CASSAQVDTEAFF.